Below are 32 T cell receptor beta chains sequenced from a single sample in a study of vaccination and CD4 T cells after COVID-19. The treatment denotes: roughly 11-day PBMC culture with coronavirus spike peptide pools or control peptides (ViraFEST assay). No antigen is known for these receptors. Cultured CD4+ T cells had their DNA profiled by the Oncomine TCR Beta short-read assay. One entry per CDR3 protein, called by TCRdb with MiXCR from the PCR reads. The table lists more than 10,000 distinct CDR3 sequences, 41% of them singletons. The material sequenced was CD4+ T cells from blood, cultured in vitro, taken after SARS-CoV-2 vaccination. The receptors were gathered from a human donor who had recovered from COVID-19.

The chain has TRBV7-9 and TRBJ2-7; maybe TRBD2 (6 bases). Trimming took 5 bases from V and 3 from J, leaving 11 bases between them. CDR3 length: 13 residues. Germline V lookup: CDR1 SEHNR, CDR2 FQNEAQ (reference sequence). CDR3: CASSNGGDYEQYF. The CDR3 DNA reads TGTGCCAGCAGCAACGGAGGGGACTACGAGCAGTACTTC. Drawing the rest from reference TRBV7-9 and TRBJ2-7, the complete variable domain is DTGVSQNPRHKITKRGQNVTFRCDPISEHNRLYWYRQTLGQGPEFLTYFQNEAQLEKSRLLSDRFSAERPKGSFSTLEIQRTEQGDSAMYLCASSNGGDYEQYFGPGTRLTVT.

This clonotype was detected once. V and J are TRBV29-1 and TRBJ2-7; the D gene is possibly TRBD2 (5 bases). The ends were cut back, 2 bases at V and 3 bases at J, with 5 bases in the middle. The CDR3 is 11 amino acids. Germline assignment: CDR1 SQVTM and CDR2 ANQGSEA. The CDR3 sequence is CSVERGYEQYF. The CDR3, as DNA: TGCAGCGTTGAACGGGGCTACGAGCAGTACTTC.

This rearrangement joins TRBV2 to TRBJ2-3; TRBD2 aligns across 8 bases. CDR3 length: 14 residues. Germline lookup yields CDR1 SNHLY and CDR2 FYNNEI. The V segment lost 7 bases and the J segment 6 bases; nucleotides outside the gene matches: 9. CDR3 in DNA: TGTGCCAGCACCAACGGGGGGGCGGGGGATACGCAGTATTTT. Residues: CASTNGGAGDTQYF.

The chain links TRBV20-1 to TRBJ1-5, with D perhaps TRBD1 (6 bases). This CDR3 has 13 residues. The germline gives CDR1 DFQATT, CDR2 SNEGSKA (reference sequence). Trimming shortened V by 4 bases and J by 3 bases, and 10 bases separated the two germline ends. The CDR3 DNA reads as TGCAGTGCTACTACAGGGAACAATCAGCCCCAGCATTTT. This gives the protein CSATTGNNQPQHF.

The chain links TRBV27 to TRBJ2-5, with a weak D call TRBD1 (5 bases). The V end lost 7 bases, the J end lost 5 bases, and 11 bases lay between the germline ends. The CDR3 is 12 residues long. Germline-derived CDR1 and CDR2 are MNHEY and SMNVEV (reference sequence). Here the CDR3 DNA reads TGTGCCAGCACCAGGGTAGGCGAGACCCAGTACTTC. Translating gives CASTRVGETQYF.

The genes are TRBV27 and TRBJ1-6; tentatively, D is TRBD1 (5 bases). Germline assignment: CDR1 MNHEY and CDR2 SMNVEV (reference sequence). CDR3 size: 20 residues. Trimming cost V 0 bases and J 5 bases, with 23 bases left between them. CDR3 amino acids: CASSLSGPGGRTKNNSPLHF. CDR3 bases: TGTGCCAGCAGTTTATCGGGGCCTGGGGGACGGACTAAAAATAATTCACCCCTCCACTTT.

The gene calls are TRBV15 and TRBJ1-6; tentative D call: TRBD1 (6 bases). V lost 5 bases, J lost 5 bases, and 13 bases lay in between. Germline CDR1 and CDR2: LNHNV and YYDKDF (reference sequence). This CDR3 spans 15 amino acids. The CDR3 coding sequence is TGTGCCACCAGCGGAGGACAGCTCCATAATTCACCCCTCCACTTT. Protein: CATSGGQLHNSPLHF.

The chain is built from TRBV28 and TRBJ2-7, with TRBD2 as a possible D gene (5 bases). The CDR3 extends over 13 amino acids. V was cut by 1 base and J by 5 bases, with 9 bases left in between. In germline, CDR1 is MDHEN, CDR2 SYDVKM. CDR3 region: CASSLLRVHEQYF. The CDR3 DNA reads as TGTGCCAGCAGTTTATTGCGGGTCCACGAGCAGTACTTC.

The CDR3 DNA is TGTGCCAGTAGTATACCTACGACAGGGCATGGGGCCAACGTCCTGACTTTC. It is translated as CASSIPTTGHGANVLTF. The V gene is TRBV19, the J gene TRBJ2-6, with 7 bases aligning to TRBD1. Unmatched junction bases numbered 7, after V lost 2 bases and J lost 3 bases. CDR3 length: 17 residues. Germline loops: CDR1 LNHDA, CDR2 SQIVND (reference sequence).

CDR3 sequence: CASSLLRGTEAFF. CDR3 nucleotides: TGTGCCAGCAGCTTATTAAGAGGGACTGAAGCTTTCTTT. J is TRBJ1-1 and V is TRBV7-2; no reliable D call. V was trimmed by 2 bases and J by 5 bases, leaving 9 bases between them. Germline CDR1 is SGHTA and CDR2 is FQGNSA. The CDR3 spans 13 residues.

This clonotype showed up just once. V gene TRBV7-2 combines with J gene TRBJ1-1, with TRBD1 matching 8 bases. Germline V CDR1 and CDR2: SGHTA, FQGNSA. The ends lost 6 bases at V and 4 bases at J; junction bases unmatched: 4. CDR3 size: 13 residues. The CDR3 DNA follows: TGTGCCAGCAGTTCACAGGGGGGCACTGAAGCTTTCTTT. This codes for CASSSQGGTEAFF.

Only one count was recorded for this clonotype. This rearrangement joins TRBV6-2 or TRBV6-3 to TRBJ2-5, with D unclear. The CDR3 length is 13 residues. Trimming shortened V by 3 bases and J by 2 bases, and 7 bases separated the two germline ends. The germline V gene encodes CDR1 MNHEY and CDR2 SVGEGT. CDR3 in amino acids: CASSYGLQETQYF. The DNA for the CDR3 is TGTGCCAGCAGTTATGGATTACAAGAGACCCAGTACTTC.

There are a few counts of this clonotype. The chain recombines TRBV27 with TRBJ1-5; 7 positions match TRBD1. Germline values: CDR1 MNHEY, CDR2 SMNVEV (reference sequence). Losses at the gene ends were 8 bases for V and 1 base for J; bases not matched to a gene: 8. This CDR3 is built from 15 residues. DNA of the CDR3: TGTGCCAGCGCATCGGACAGGTTAAGCAATCAGCCCCAGCATTTT. Protein sequence: CASASDRLSNQPQHF.

The J gene is TRBJ2-2, the V gene TRBV11-3; D not certain. Germline V lookup: CDR1 SGHNT, CDR2 YENEEA. The V gene lost 8 bases and the J gene lost 2 bases, with 15 bases spanning the gap. The CDR3 spans 15 residues. CDR3 sequence (DNA): TGTGCCAGCGGCAAGGGAACAGTCAACACCGGGGAGCTGTTTTTT. This translates into CASGKGTVNTGELFF.

This clonotype appeared a few times. The chain employs TRBV7-8 and TRBJ1-2; D possibly corresponds to TRBD1 (5 bases). Germline V gene sequence: CDR1 SGHVS, CDR2 FQNEAQ. Trimming took off 5 bases at V and 1 base at J, with 11 bases between the two ends. The CDR3 is made up of 14 amino acids. Here the CDR3 DNA reads TGTGCCAGCAGCCCCGACAGCATTAACTATGGCTACACCTTC. It encodes CASSPDSINYGYTF.

The gene calls are TRBV24-1 and TRBJ2-1; 10 nucleotides align to TRBD1. Germline V gives CDR1 KGHDR, CDR2 SFDVKD. The J segment lost 8 bases and the V segment lost 3 bases, leaving 9 bases of the junction unmatched. The CDR3 contains 16 residues. This chain's CDR3 is CATSDQRDRGRHEQFF. The CDR3 DNA is TGTGCCACCAGTGATCAACGGGACAGGGGAAGGCATGAGCAGTTCTTC.

This clonotype qualifies as medium-sized. CDR3 residues: CASSLAGGIEQYF. CDR3 DNA: TGTGCCAGCAGCTTAGCCGGAGGGATCGAGCAGTACTTC. V gene TRBV7-9 combines with J gene TRBJ2-7, with a weak D call TRBD2 (6 bases). Trimming removed 0 bases at V and 6 bases at J, with 9 bases between. Germline lookup yields CDR1 SEHNR and CDR2 FQNEAQ (reference sequence). This CDR3 comprises 13 residues.

This rearrangement joins TRBV6-1 to TRBJ1-5, with a weak D call TRBD1 (5 bases). V was shortened by 6 bases and J by 5 bases, with 11 bases between the two germline ends. The germline V gene encodes CDR1 MNHNS and CDR2 SASEGT. This CDR3 contains 13 residues. The CDR3 bases are TGTGCCAGCAGCCGAGACAGCTATCAGCCCCAGCATTTT. As protein: CASSRDSYQPQHF.

The chain is built from TRBV20-1 and TRBJ2-7; TRBD2 is a possible D gene (5 bases). The CDR3 has 15 amino acids. Deletions cut 1 base from V and 0 bases from J, with 13 bases between. Germline V gene sequence: CDR1 DFQATT, CDR2 SNEGSKA (reference sequence). CDR3 residues: CSARGVGGYSYEQYF. For the CDR3, the DNA is TGCAGTGCTAGAGGGGTAGGCGGGTACTCCTACGAGCAGTACTTC.

The rearrangement uses TRBV20-1 and TRBJ2-7; 11 bases match TRBD2. With V trimmed by 2 bases and J by 5 bases, 5 bases remained unmatched. Per the germline V gene, CDR1 is DFQATT and CDR2 is SNEGSKA (reference sequence). The CDR3 runs to 14 residues. CDR3 amino acids: CSARSSGRKDEQYF. DNA for the CDR3: TGCAGTGCTAGATCTAGCGGGAGGAAAGACGAGCAGTACTTC.

The CDR3 region has the DNA TGCAGCGTTTTATTCGGCAGGGGCCGCGAAGCTTTCTTT. Its translation is CSVLFGRGREAFF. The rearrangement joins TRBV29-1 to TRBJ1-1, with D possibly being TRBD1 (6 bases). The CDR3 consists of 13 residues. Deletions cut 5 bases from V and 8 bases from J, with 18 bases between. Germline assignment: CDR1 SQVTM and CDR2 ANQGSEA.

The V and J genes are TRBV19 and TRBJ1-5; 7 bases are shared with TRBD1. The CDR3 contains 15 residues. With V trimmed by 5 bases and J by 2 bases, 6 bases remained unmatched. The V gene's germline CDR1 is LNHDA and CDR2 SQIVND (reference sequence). In DNA, the CDR3 is TGTGCCAGTAGTGACTTTACAGGGGGCAATCAGCCCCAGCATTTT. Residues: CASSDFTGGNQPQHF. The entire variable domain, with the rest obtained from reference TRBV19 and TRBJ1-5, is as follows: DGGITQSPKYLFRKEGQNVTLSCEQNLNHDAMYWYRQDPGQGLRLIYYSQIVNDFQKGDIAEGYSVSREKKESFPLTVTSAQKNPTAFYLCASSDFTGGNQPQHFGDGTRLSIL.

The chain links TRBV30 to TRBJ1-1, with TRBD1 matching over 8 bases. The CDR3 consists of 11 residues. Germline V gene sequence: CDR1 GTSNPN, CDR2 SVGIG (reference sequence). Trimming removed 7 bases from V and 6 bases from J; junction bases left unmatched: 4. CDR3 bases: TGTGCCTCTGACAGGGGATCTGAAGCTTTCTTT. Translation gives CASDRGSEAFF. Variable domain in full (rest from reference TRBV30 and TRBJ1-1): SQTIHQWPATLVQPVGSPLSLECTVEGTSNPNLYWYRQAAGRGLQLLFYSVGIGQISSEVPQNLSASRPQDRQFILSSKKLLLSDSGFYLCASDRGSEAFFGQGTRLTVV.

This clonotype was observed a handful of times. The chain uses TRBV7-8 and TRBJ1-1; D remains unclear. The CDR3 sequence is 11 residues long. CDR1 SGHVS and CDR2 FQNEAQ come from the germline V gene. V gave up 1 base and J gave up 8 bases, with 5 bases separating them. The CDR3 region is CASSLVEEAFF. CDR3 DNA: TGTGCCAGCAGCTTAGTGGAAGAAGCTTTCTTT. The full variable domain, with the rest looked up from reference TRBV7-8 and TRBJ1-1, is GAGVSQSPRYKVAKRGQDVALRCDPISGHVSLFWYQQALGQGPEFLTYFQNEAQLDKSGLPSDRFFAERPEGSVSTLKIQRTQQEDSAVYLCASSLVEEAFFGQGTRLTVV.

The chain is built from TRBV24-1 and TRBJ2-4; 9 bases fit TRBD1. The CDR3 runs to 15 residues. The germline V gene has CDR1 KGHDR and CDR2 SFDVKD. Germline trimming cut 5 bases from V and 7 bases from J; bases unmatched to any gene: 8. CDR3 nucleotide sequence: TGTGCCACCAGTGGTAATACAGGGGGCGCGAACATTCAGTACTTC. The encoded protein is CATSGNTGGANIQYF.

The chain has TRBV7-2 and TRBJ2-3, with D possibly being TRBD1 or TRBD2 (5 bases each). CDR1 and CDR2 (germline): SGHTA, FQGNSA. This CDR3 is built from 15 residues. V was pared by 4 bases and J by 0 bases, with 11 bases between. CDR3 in amino acids: CASSSGRMSTDTQYF. DNA for the CDR3: TGTGCCAGCAGCTCGGGACGGATGAGCACAGATACGCAGTATTTT.

This clonotype was counted a few times. The chain employs TRBV29-1 and TRBJ1-5; TRBD1 might be the D (5 bases). Trimming cost V 7 bases and J 1 base, with 11 bases left between them. The V gene's germline CDR1 is SQVTM and CDR2 ANQGSEA. CDR3 length: 13 residues. CDR3 sequence: CSAGRGSNQPQHF. The CDR3 DNA sequence: TGCAGCGCTGGGCGGGGGAGCAATCAGCCCCAGCATTTT.

This chain connects TRBV2 to TRBJ2-5; 13 bases line up with TRBD2. CDR3 length equals 16 residues. Germline lookup yields CDR1 SNHLY and CDR2 FYNNEI. The trim removed 6 bases at V and 5 bases at J, leaving 9 bases unmatched. CDR3 protein: CASRPPGLAGRETQYF. Here the CDR3 DNA reads TGTGCCAGCAGACCACCGGGACTAGCGGGAAGGGAGACCCAGTACTTC.

This clonotype was detected only once. The chain joins TRBV7-2 to TRBJ1-5, with unresolved D. CDR3 size: 12 residues. CDR1 is SGHTA, CDR2 FQGNSA, per germline. V was clipped by 5 bases and J by 7 bases, with 9 bases between them. The CDR3 sequence: CASSPAVQPQHF. The CDR3 region has the DNA TGTGCCAGCAGCCCGGCCGTACAGCCCCAGCATTTT.

The genes are TRBV7-2 and TRBJ1-1; 11 nucleotides line up with TRBD1. V lost 8 bases, J lost 6 bases, and 5 bases stayed unmatched. This CDR3 is 13 amino acids long. The germline V gene has CDR1 SGHTA and CDR2 FQGNSA. CDR3 residues: CASGQGARSEAFF. The CDR3 nucleotides read TGTGCCAGCGGACAGGGGGCGAGGTCTGAAGCTTTCTTT. Using reference TRBV7-2 and TRBJ1-1 for the parts outside the CDR3, the full variable domain is GAGVSQSPSNKVTEKGKDVELRCDPISGHTALYWYRQSLGQGLEFLIYFQGNSAPDKSGLPSDRFSAERTGGSVSTLTIQRTQQEDSAVYLCASGQGARSEAFFGQGTRLTVV.

In this sample, this clonotype turned up a few times. The V and J genes are TRBV10-1 and TRBJ1-1; the D gene is possibly TRBD1 (5 bases). From germline, CDR1 is WNHNN and CDR2 SYGVQD (reference sequence). Trimming pared 6 bases from V and 4 bases from J, leaving 15 bases between. The CDR3 has 14 residues. CDR3 residues: CASSPSGPGTEAFF. CDR3 sequence (DNA): TGCGCCAGCAGCCCCTCGGGGCCGGGCACTGAAGCTTTCTTT.

This chain links TRBV24-1 with TRBJ2-1; 12 bases line up with TRBD2. The germline gives CDR1 KGHDR, CDR2 SFDVKD. CDR3 length equals 14 residues. Germline trimming cut 7 bases from V and 7 bases from J; bases unmatched to any gene: 4. This CDR3 is CATSGTSGPNEQFF. In DNA form, the CDR3 reads TGTGCCACCAGCGGGACTAGCGGGCCTAATGAGCAGTTCTTC.